Listed here are 27 T cell receptor beta chains from one sample, sequenced in a study of long-term antiretroviral therapy in people with HIV. The assay used was immunoSEQ (version v3.0), run at survey level. The data were produced by immunoSEQ multiplex PCR, yet TCRdb's version contains in-frame clones alone and is incomplete. The data contain 25,000 to 35,000 clones, approximately 89% of them singletons. The input for sequencing was unsorted PBMCs, taken 3.1 years after starting antiretroviral therapy. These TCRs come from a young man with HIV.

The V call is TRBV5-4, the J call TRBJ2-1; D not certain. The CDR3 covers 13 residues. V was clipped by 3 bases and J by 4 bases, with 8 bases between them. CDR1 and CDR2 from the germline V gene are SGHNT and YYREEE (reference sequence). The CDR3, as DNA: TGTGCCAGCAGCTCGGCAGATTACAATGAGCAGTTCTTC. Its translation: CASSSADYNEQFF.

This clone was counted a single time. The gene calls are TRBV19 and TRBJ1-1, with D maybe TRBD1 (5 bases). Germline CDR1 is LNHDA and CDR2 is SQIVND (reference sequence). The CDR3 extends over 14 amino acids. V was shortened by 1 base and J by 4 bases, with 10 bases between the two germline ends. The CDR3 sequence is CASSIGGMSTEAFF. CDR3 bases: TGTGCCAGTAGTATAGGGGGGATGAGCACTGAAGCTTTCTTT. Variable domain in full (rest from reference TRBV19 and TRBJ1-1): DGGITQSPKYLFRKEGQNVTLSCEQNLNHDAMYWYRQDPGQGLRLIYYSQIVNDFQKGDIAEGYSVSREKKESFPLTVTSAQKNPTAFYLCASSIGGMSTEAFFGQGTRLTVV.

The rearrangement links TRBV28 to TRBJ1-6; D gene uncertain. This CDR3 region has 14 residues. Trimming took off 2 bases at V and 8 bases at J, with 10 bases between the two ends. CDR1 and CDR2 (germline): MDHEN, SYDVKM. CDR3: CASSLRSLDSPLHF. The CDR3 region has the DNA TGTGCCAGCAGTTTAAGGAGTCTGGATTCACCCCTCCACTTT.

The rearrangement links TRBV11-2 to TRBJ1-1; D may be TRBD1 (5 bases). Germline V gene data show CDR1 as SGHAT and CDR2 as FQNNGV. Trimming took off 5 bases at V and 5 bases at J, with 12 bases between the two ends. This CDR3 has 13 amino acids. The CDR3 is CASSLGGETEAFF. CDR3 coding DNA: TGTGCCAGCAGCCTTGGGGGGGAGACTGAAGCTTTCTTT.

The CDR3: CASRDRGDQPQHF. Written as DNA, the CDR3 is TGTGCCAGTAGGGACAGGGGGGACCAGCCCCAGCATTTT. The V gene is TRBV19, the J gene TRBJ1-5; 10 nucleotides match TRBD1. The CDR3 is 13 amino acids. V shed 6 bases, J shed 7 bases, and the junction held 3 bases outside the gene matches. CDR1 is LNHDA and CDR2 is SQIVND in the germline V gene (reference sequence).

The V call is TRBV6-6, the J call TRBJ1-2; 8 positions match TRBD1. Unmatched junction bases numbered 4, after V lost 4 bases and J lost 0 bases. The CDR3 has 15 residues. Germline V gene sequence: CDR1 MNHNY, CDR2 SVGAGI (reference sequence). The CDR3 spells CASSFDRGANYGYTF. The CDR3 DNA is TGTGCCAGCAGTTTCGACAGGGGAGCTAACTATGGCTACACCTTC.

This chain joins TRBV7-2 and TRBJ2-7; D gene unclear. The CDR3 has 14 amino acids. Germline values: CDR1 SGHTA, CDR2 FQGNSA. V shed 1 base and J shed 3 bases, with 10 bases lying between them. The CDR3 loop reads CASSLGGIFYEQYF. The CDR3 coding sequence is TGTGCCAGCAGCTTAGGGGGTATTTTCTACGAGCAGTACTTC.

V usage is TRBV7-3 and J usage is TRBJ2-1; TRBD1 or TRBD2 may be the D gene (6 bases each). The germline V gene has CDR1 SGHTA and CDR2 FQGTGA. CDR3 size: 17 residues. Trimming cost V 5 bases and J 4 bases, with 21 bases left between them. CDR3 DNA: TGTGCCAGCAGCCCCCGGCACGGGGGCCTCTCGTACAATGAGCAGTTCTTC. It is translated as CASSPRHGGLSYNEQFF.

The J gene is TRBJ1-1, the V gene TRBV9, with 7 bases identical to TRBD1. The germline V gene encodes CDR1 SGDLS and CDR2 YYNGEE. The CDR3 loop spans 18 amino acids. The ends lost 0 bases at V and 0 bases at J; junction bases unmatched: 11. CDR3 in amino acids: CASSVAPPGGQLNTEAFF. The CDR3 nucleotides are TGTGCCAGCAGCGTAGCTCCACCTGGGGGACAGCTGAACACTGAAGCTTTCTTT.

The J gene is TRBJ2-5, the V gene TRBV12-5; 9 bases match TRBD2. There are 13 residues in the CDR3. CDR1 is LGHNT, CDR2 FRNRAP, per germline. Unmatched junction bases numbered 5, after V lost 6 bases and J lost 6 bases. CDR3 coding DNA: TGTGCTAGTGGCCTCGGGACTAGCCAGACCCAGTACTTC. Protein product: CASGLGTSQTQYF. The full variable domain, rest sourced from reference TRBV12-5 and TRBJ2-5, is DARVTQTPRHKVTEMGQEVTMRCQPILGHNTVFWYRQTMMQGLELLAYFRNRAPLDDSGMPKDRFSAEMPDATLATLKIQPSEPRDSAVYFCASGLGTSQTQYFGPGTRLLVL.

This rearrangement joins TRBV7-2 to TRBJ2-3, with TRBD2 matching over 7 bases. The CDR3 is made up of 13 amino acids. With 8 bases clipped from V and 0 bases from J, the junction kept 2 bases outside the gene matches. Germline loops: CDR1 SGHTA, CDR2 FQGNSA. The CDR3 DNA sequence: TGTGCCAGCCTAGCGGACAGCACAGATACGCAGTATTTT. It yields the protein CASLADSTDTQYF.

The rearrangement links TRBV7-8 to TRBJ1-2; D gene unclear. CDR1 SGHVS and CDR2 FQNEAQ come from the germline V gene. V shed 0 bases and J shed 8 bases, with 10 bases lying between them. CDR3 length: 13 residues. DNA of the CDR3: TGTGCCAGCAGCTTAGCAGGGCTAGGCGGCTACACCTTC. Translated: CASSLAGLGGYTF.

V and J are TRBV6-4 and TRBJ2-1; D perhaps matches TRBD1 (5 bases). The CDR3 length is 15 residues. V lost 3 bases to trimming and J lost 7 bases, with 16 bases between them. Per germline, CDR1 MRHNA and CDR2 SNTAGT. DNA for the CDR3: TGTGCCAGCAGTGAGAATCAGGGCGATCGTAATGAGCAGTTCTTC. Its translation is CASSENQGDRNEQFF.

The rearrangement uses TRBV5-6 and TRBJ2-1; no reliable D call. The V gene lost 3 bases and the J gene lost 1 base, with 8 bases spanning the gap. The germline CDR1 and CDR2 sequences are SGHDT and YYEEEE. This CDR3 comprises 14 residues. CDR3 region: CASSSGLSYNEQFF. The CDR3 DNA reads as TGTGCCAGCAGCTCGGGTTTATCCTACAATGAGCAGTTCTTC.

V gene TRBV7-9 combines with J gene TRBJ2-3; the D gene is possibly TRBD1 (5 bases). Germline assignment: CDR1 SEHNR and CDR2 FQNEAQ (reference sequence). There are 16 residues in the CDR3. Trimming took off 4 bases at V and 6 bases at J, with 20 bases between the two ends. The CDR3 coding sequence is TGTGCCAGCAGCTCCCTGGTGGGGCTCGGTAGTGATACGCAGTATTTT. This gives the protein CASSSLVGLGSDTQYF.

In this sample, this clone turned up once. The chain is built from TRBV2 and TRBJ2-5; 9 bases agree with TRBD2. The germline CDR1 and CDR2 sequences are SNHLY and FYNNEI. CDR3 length equals 12 residues. With V trimmed by 6 bases and J by 7 bases, 3 bases remained unmatched. DNA for the CDR3: TGTGCCAGCAGATGGCGGGGGGGGACCCAGTACTTC. The encoded protein is CASRWRGGTQYF. Complete variable domain (other parts from reference TRBV2 and TRBJ2-5): EPEVTQTPSHQVTQMGQEVILRCVPISNHLYFYWYRQILGQKVEFLVSFYNNEISEKSEIFDDQFSVERPDGSNFTLKIRSTKLEDSAMYFCASRWRGGTQYFGPGTRLLVL.

The chain recombines TRBV5-8 with TRBJ2-6; D is uncertain. Deletions cut 2 bases from V and 0 bases from J, with 9 bases between. CDR1 and CDR2 from the germline V gene are SGHTS and YDEGEE. The CDR3 is made up of 16 amino acids. CDR3 in DNA: TGTGCCAGCAGCTTCCCAGCAGCCTCTGGGGCCAACGTCCTGACTTTC. It specifies CASSFPAASGANVLTF.

Concerning this clone: At one end the junction does not follow the germline gene, possibly because of a read error. The CDR3 here is CASSAGQGNVLTF. In DNA form, the CDR3 reads TGTGCTAGCAGCGCGGGACAGGGCAACGTCCTGACTTTC. The J gene is TRBJ2-6, the V gene TRBV7-7, with TRBD1 matching 9 bases. CDR3 length equals 13 residues. CDR1 is SSHAT, CDR2 FNYEAQ, per germline (reference sequence). The variable domain in full, with the rest retrieved from reference TRBV7-7 and TRBJ2-6, is GAGVSQSPRYKVTKRGQDVTLRCDPISSHATLYWYQQALGQGPEFLTYFNYEAQPDKSGLPSDRFSAERPEGSISTLTIQRTEQRDSAMYRCASSAGQGNVLTFGAGSRLTVL.

The chain combines TRBV15 with TRBJ2-1, with D possibly being TRBD2 (6 bases). This CDR3 is built from 13 residues. V dropped 0 bases and J dropped 15 bases, with 15 bases sitting between them. Germline CDR1 LNHNV, CDR2 YYDKDF (reference sequence). The CDR3 DNA reads TGTGCCACCAGCAGAGATCACGCGGGAAATAGGTTCTTC. The encoded protein is CATSRDHAGNRFF.

This clone was found once. The chain carries TRBV7-3 and TRBJ2-3; the D is unclear. The CDR3 contains 13 residues. The germline V gene encodes CDR1 SGHTA and CDR2 FQGTGA. Trimming removed 1 base from V and 0 bases from J, with 2 bases in between. The CDR3 sequence is CASSLMSTDTQYF. The CDR3 region has the DNA TGTGCCAGCAGCTTAATGAGCACAGATACGCAGTATTTT.

This clone was seen once. The chain recombines TRBV27 with TRBJ2-2, with 14 positions matching TRBD2. Germline-derived CDR1 and CDR2 are MNHEY and SMNVEV (reference sequence). Trimming at V came to 5 bases and at J to 6 bases, leaving 8 bases not matched to a gene. This CDR3 spans 17 amino acids. Here the CDR3 DNA reads TGTGCCAGCAGTCGCCGGACTAGCGGGGGGCCCGCCGGGGAGCTGTTTTTT. It translates to CASSRRTSGGPAGELFF.

This sequence joins TRBV7-9 and TRBJ2-7; D perhaps matches TRBD2 (6 bases). V dropped 5 bases and J dropped 2 bases, with 10 bases sitting between them. CDR1 and CDR2 from the germline V gene are SEHNR and FQNEAQ (reference sequence). The CDR3 contains 13 residues. The CDR3, as DNA: TGTGCCAGCAGCAAATCGGGAGCCTACGAGCAGTACTTC. Protein sequence: CASSKSGAYEQYF.

The chain is built from TRBV4-2 and TRBJ2-4; 8 nucleotides line up with TRBD2. The CDR3 has 16 residues. V trimming: 4 bases; J trimming: 0 bases; junction bases outside the gene matches: 5. CDR1 and CDR2 (germline): LGHNA, YNFKEQ. The CDR3 DNA reads TGTGCCAGCAGCCCAACTAGCGGCCTAGCCAAAAACATTCAGTACTTC. Its protein product is CASSPTSGLAKNIQYF.

J is TRBJ1-4 and V is TRBV2; a weak D match, TRBD1 (5 bases). Per germline, CDR1 SNHLY and CDR2 FYNNEI. The CDR3 spans 13 residues. V was cut by 7 bases and J by 3 bases, with 9 bases left in between. CDR3 protein: CASMRGPNEKLFF. Written as DNA, the CDR3 is TGTGCCAGCATGCGGGGACCTAATGAAAAACTGTTTTTT.

The chain has TRBV19 and TRBJ1-1, with D perhaps TRBD1 (6 bases). V gave up 4 bases and J gave up 4 bases, with 16 bases separating them. This CDR3 region has 15 residues. From germline, CDR1 is LNHDA and CDR2 SQIVND (reference sequence). CDR3 sequence reads: CASSKGLGGSTEAFF. CDR3 nucleotides: TGTGCCAGTAGTAAGGGATTAGGGGGGAGCACTGAAGCTTTCTTT.

J is TRBJ2-7 and V is TRBV19; D is ambiguous. Looked up from germline, CDR1 is LNHDA and CDR2 is SQIVND (reference sequence). The CDR3 is made up of 12 amino acids. The V gene lost 3 bases and the J gene lost 5 bases, with 8 bases spanning the gap. CDR3 sequence: CASSIIGDEQYF. The CDR3 DNA sequence: TGTGCCAGTAGTATCATTGGGGACGAGCAGTACTTC.

The chain combines TRBV14 with TRBJ2-3; 16 bases agree with TRBD2. Germline V gene sequence: CDR1 SGHDN, CDR2 FVKESK. The CDR3 runs to 18 residues. V was pared by 4 bases and J by 7 bases, with 11 bases of the junction left unmatched. CDR3 DNA sequence: TGTGCCAGCAGCCGCCTATCGGGACTAGCGGGGGGGCGGAATACGCAGTATTTT. This gives the protein CASSRLSGLAGGRNTQYF.